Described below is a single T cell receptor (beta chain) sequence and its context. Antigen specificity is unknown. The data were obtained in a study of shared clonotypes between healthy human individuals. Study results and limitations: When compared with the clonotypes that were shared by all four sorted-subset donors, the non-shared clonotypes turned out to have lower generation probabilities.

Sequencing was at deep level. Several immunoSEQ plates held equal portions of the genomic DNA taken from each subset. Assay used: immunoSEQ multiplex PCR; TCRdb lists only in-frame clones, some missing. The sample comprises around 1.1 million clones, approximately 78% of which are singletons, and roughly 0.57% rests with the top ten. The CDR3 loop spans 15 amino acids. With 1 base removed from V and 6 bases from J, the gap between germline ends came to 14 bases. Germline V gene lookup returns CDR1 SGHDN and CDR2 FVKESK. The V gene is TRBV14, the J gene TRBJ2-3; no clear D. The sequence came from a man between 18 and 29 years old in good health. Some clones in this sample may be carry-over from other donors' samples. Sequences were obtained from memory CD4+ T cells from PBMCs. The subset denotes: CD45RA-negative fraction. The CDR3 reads CASSQGRPARDTQYF. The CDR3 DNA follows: TGTGCCAGCAGCCAAGGGCGTCCTGCTAGGGATACGCAGTATTTT. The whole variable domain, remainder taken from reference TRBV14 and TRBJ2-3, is EAGVTQFPSHSVIEKGQTVTLRCDPISGHDNLYWYRRVMGKEIKFLLHFVKESKQDESGMPNNRFLAERTGGTYSTLKVQPAELEDSGVYFCASSQGRPARDTQYFGPGTRLTVL.